This T cell receptor beta chain stems from a study of shared clonotypes between healthy human individuals (dated by TCRdb to between 2020 and 2021). Some background on the complete study: Two women and a few men aged 18 to 49 years were included in the cohort. For each donor, CD4 naive and CD4 memory were each run on three plates, CD8 naive on two plates, and CD8 memory on one plate. Leukapheresis yielded between about 0.8 and 8.9 billion PBMCs per donor. To estimate repertoire size and how much clonotype sharing occurs between individuals, the study deeply sequenced the blood TCR repertoires of about 5 healthy adults. To increase sequencing depth and limit assay-specific biases, different laboratories used diverse techniques to prepare libraries and sequence TCR repertoires. Overall results and qualifications from the work: Sharing across several donors was observed for around 5% of naive CD4, over 3% of naive CD8, about 2.3% of memory CD4, and less than 0.45% of memory CD8 clonotypes. Sampling was restricted to blood, and TCR repertoires in tissue are likely to differ from TCR repertoires in blood. Estimated clonotype richness was generally larger for naive than for memory subsets. Even with the large sequencing depth, rarefaction of the sorted-subset datasets indicated that sequencing was incomplete. The genetic and exposure-history diversity represented was limited by the small number of donors. Higher generation probabilities were observed for clonotypes shared by all four sorted-subset donors than for non-shared clonotypes. Pairwise subsampling led to the expectation that sequencing depth would affect the degree of clonotype sharing among donors.

Using the deep immunoSEQ assay, multiplex PCR amplified TCR CDR3 regions from genomic DNA. Extracted genomic DNA from each cell subset was spread evenly across all wells of several immunoSEQ 96-well plates, with each plate serving as a replicate. For sorted subsets, approximately 210 ng genomic DNA, equal to 30,000 or so T cell genomes, was loaded into each replicate PCR. The purified libraries were quantified using a Qubit 3.0 fluorometer, sized with a Bioanalyzer 2100, and then quantified again using the KAPA Library Quantification kit. Every immunoSEQ 96-well plate was sequenced on a dedicated single-read 150-cycle Illumina NextSeq 550 flow cell. The published analysis was carried out like this. Because only junctional sequences without quality scores were contained in the immunoSEQ output, filtering matching that applied to full-length reads could not be performed. Sequences were annotated with PyIR, a Python wrapper for IgBLAST v1.9, and V/J genes and CDR3 were assigned using IMGT germline references. Reads with weak V/J assignments (E-value above 1e-6), missing CDR3, stop codons, out-of-frame junctions, or ambiguous translated residues were removed. V3J clonotypes were defined as sequences sharing the same inferred V gene, J gene, and CDR3 amino acid sequence. Percentage overlap between repertoires was computed as shared unique clonotypes divided by the size of the smaller repertoire. Richness of each repertoire was evaluated using RTK rarefaction, the Chao1 estimator, and Recon v2.1 estimates of unobserved clonotypes. Generation probabilities were computed with OLGA for all TCRbeta clonotypes obtained by the gDNA method from a few donors. Imported from immuneACCESS, the table was reduced by TCRdb to in-frame sequences with V and J called. These copies leave out some clones; in studies compared against another copy, an unresolved V gene accounts for under half, and the cause of the remainder is not known. The V and J calls and the clone size are those of that table, but D and trimming were determined from the DNA. The table for this sample lists around 2,000,000 clones; about 95% of them were counted only once. The ten largest account for roughly 1% of the sample.

Turning to this clone: Its antigen is currently not known. No qualities accompany the bases; no much larger clone lies one base away.

The CDR3 goes from the cysteine to the phenylalanine over 17 residues. Kept here is only the CDR3 DNA, which spans 51 bases and is read in frame from base 1. CD8 naive samples consisted of CD45RO-negative cells that were positively selected for CCR7, yielding a CD45RA+CCR7+ population without TemRA cells. The donors were healthy, HIV-negative adults who had no recently reported acute infections or vaccinations. Only Caucasian adults living in Nashville, Tennessee, USA were represented among the donors. Blood was collected by leukapheresis, and PBMCs were isolated by Ficoll-Histopaque density gradient centrifugation and then cryopreserved in liquid nitrogen vapor phase. Purity and quantity of every magnetically sorted T cell population were checked by analytical flow cytometry. Each sorted fraction had its genomic DNA isolated and then quantified by UV absorbance on a Nanodrop 2000c.

The chain is assembled from TRBV21-1 and TRBJ2-2; no DNA check was done on the table's D call, TRBD1. TRBV21-1 is noted as a pseudogene. The TCR sequence derives from a man younger than 30 in good health. Source material: naive CD8+ T cells sorted from blood. Per the publication, the cell subset or site label means: CD45RA+CCR7+. CDR3 sequence: CARETMTGPGYTGELFF. DNA sequence: TGTGCCAGGGAAACTATGACAGGGCCGGGGTACACCGGGGAGCTGTTTTTT.